This entry lists 9 T cell receptor beta chains sequenced from one sample in a study of Ad26.COV2.S vaccination and SARS-CoV-2 variants. This table comes from immunoSEQ multiplex PCR, and its TCRdb copy is limited to in-frame clones, with some not included. The table has more than 120,000 clones, more than 80% seen once. Sequenced material: peripheral blood, taken after recovery from COVID-19. The receptors shown here come from a human donor who had recovered from COVID-19.

The chain carries TRBV20-1 and TRBJ2-3, with 9 nucleotides matching TRBD2. V dropped 3 bases and J dropped 0; count of bases not matched to a gene: 4. The germline V gene has CDR1 DFQATT and CDR2 SNEGSKA (reference sequence). This CDR3 region has 15 residues. CDR3 amino acids: CSASSGGLSTDTQYF. CDR3 DNA sequence: TGCAGTGCTAGTAGCGGGGGCCTTAGCACAGATACGCAGTATTTT.

This clone was picked up a small number of times. The V gene is TRBV28, the J gene TRBJ1-5, with a weak D call TRBD1 (5 bases). CDR3 size: 14 residues. Germline V gene data show CDR1 as MDHEN and CDR2 as SYDVKM. Deletions cut 6 bases from V and 0 bases from J, with 9 bases between. The chain's CDR3 is CASSGDVSNQPQHF. The CDR3 region has the DNA TGTGCCAGCAGCGGGGACGTTAGCAATCAGCCCCAGCATTTT. The entire variable domain, with the rest obtained from reference TRBV28 and TRBJ1-5, is as follows: DVKVTQSSRYLVKRTGEKVFLECVQDMDHENMFWYRQDPGLGLRLIYFSYDVKMKEKGDIPEGYSVSREKKERFSLILESASTNQTSMYLCASSGDVSNQPQHFGDGTRLSIL.

The chain links TRBV6-2 or TRBV6-3 to TRBJ2-5; D gene ambiguous. Germline loops: CDR1 MNHEY, CDR2 SVGEGT. Trimming left V 1 base short and J 5 bases short, with 17 bases between. This CDR3 spans 16 amino acids. The CDR3 loop reads CASSYFLAASGETQYF. Here the CDR3 DNA reads TGTGCCAGCAGTTACTTCTTAGCCGCCTCCGGTGAGACCCAGTACTTC.

V usage is TRBV5-8 and J usage is TRBJ2-7; D unclear. The V and J ends lost 3 bases and 3 bases respectively, with 7 bases between them. CDR3 length equals 12 residues. In germline, CDR1 is SGHTS, CDR2 YDEGEE. This CDR3 reads CASSSLIYEQYF. Here the CDR3 DNA reads TGTGCCAGCAGCTCCCTGATCTACGAGCAGTACTTC.

The chain recombines TRBV7-9 with TRBJ2-5; TRBD1 matches 10 bases. V shed 3 bases and J 2 bases; nucleotides not matched to a gene: 0. In germline, CDR1 is SEHNR, CDR2 FQNEAQ (reference sequence). The CDR3 spans 14 residues. The CDR3 nucleotides read TGTGCCAGCAGCTTGGACAGGGGGCAAGAGACCCAGTACTTC. It translates to CASSLDRGQETQYF.

The CDR3 nucleotides read TGCGCCAGCAGCTTGGGCAGCTTTCGAGCTAACTATGGCTACACCTTC. It is translated as CASSLGSFRANYGYTF. The chain carries TRBV5-1 and TRBJ1-2; D is uncertain. V was shortened by 0 bases and J by 0 bases, with 12 bases between the two germline ends. The CDR3 contains 16 residues. Looked up from germline, CDR1 is SGHRS and CDR2 is YFSETQ.

The genes are TRBV4-3 and TRBJ1-1, with a tentative D call TRBD1 (5 bases). The CDR3 covers 13 residues. Trimming shortened V by 1 base and J by 10 bases, and 13 bases separated the two germline ends. CDR1 and CDR2 from the germline V gene are LGHNA and YSLEER. CDR3 nucleotide sequence: TGCGCCAGCAGCCAAGGAGTGGGGGTATCAGCTTTCTTT. The encoded protein is CASSQGVGVSAFF.

The chain joins TRBV24-1 to TRBJ2-3; TRBD2 aligns across 11 bases. CDR3 length: 18 amino acids. The V segment lost 9 bases and the J segment 0 bases; nucleotides outside the gene matches: 13. Germline CDR1 and CDR2: KGHDR and SFDVKD. CDR3 residues: CATQGSGGEVYSTDTQYF. The CDR3 DNA follows: TGTGCCACCCAAGGTAGCGGGGGGGAAGTTTATAGCACAGATACGCAGTATTTT.

This sequence joins TRBV28 and TRBJ2-3; D may match TRBD1 or TRBD2 (5 bases each). Germline lookup yields CDR1 MDHEN and CDR2 SYDVKM. The V gene lost 3 bases and the J gene lost 3 bases, with 16 bases spanning the gap. CDR3 length: 16 residues. The CDR3 reads CASSFTTAWGTDTQYF. For the CDR3, the DNA is TGTGCCAGCAGTTTCACGACAGCCTGGGGGACAGATACGCAGTATTTT.